Listed here are 8 T cell receptor beta chains from one sample, sequenced in a study of molecular identifiers for immune sequencing clone quantification. MiXCR, run by TCRdb on the PCR reads, gives a single entry per CDR3 protein. The table shows about 65,000 distinct CDR3 sequences, with around 20% occurring only once. Sequenced sample: naive CD8+ T cells from blood, with Jurkat cell RNA spiked in. As for subset: FACS-sorted CD8+CD4-CCR7+CD45RA+ naive T cells. The source of these receptors is a human donor in good health. Some libraries in this study had Jurkat cell RNA spiked in.

As for this clonotype: One junction end does not reproduce the germline sequence, and a read error may be involved. The chain employs TRBV20-1 and TRBJ2-3, with 12 bases that match TRBD2. CDR1 and CDR2 (germline): DFQATT, SNEGSKA (reference sequence). The CDR3 consists of 20 residues. DNA for the CDR3: TGCAGTGCTAGAGATCACACCCGACTAGCGGGAGAGCCTCGGGCAGATACGCTGTATTTT. Translated, it gives CSARDHTRLAGEPRADTLYF.

Ten or more counts support this clonotype. This chain joins TRBV5-6 and TRBJ2-2; D call uncertain. V was shortened by 4 bases and J by 5 bases, with 12 bases between the two germline ends. The CDR3 length is 14 residues. The germline V gene has CDR1 SGHDT and CDR2 YYEEEE. CDR3 sequence reads: CASSLRFRTGELFF. The CDR3 DNA sequence: TGTGCCAGCAGCCTGAGATTTAGAACCGGGGAGCTGTTTTTT.

At least ten counts were recorded for this clonotype. The chain combines TRBV6-2 or TRBV6-3 with TRBJ1-2; no reliable D call. Per germline, CDR1 MNHEY and CDR2 SVGEGT. The V gene lost 6 bases and the J gene lost 0 bases, with 17 bases spanning the gap. The CDR3 totals 16 residues. The CDR3: CASRELDVLTNYGYTF. The CDR3 nucleotides read TGTGCCAGCAGGGAACTAGACGTCCTGACTAACTATGGCTACACCTTC.

The chain carries TRBV7-8 and TRBJ2-7, with 13 bases lining up with TRBD2. The junction had 2 bases not matched to a gene; V was cut back by 4 bases and J by 2 bases. CDR3 size: 15 residues. The V gene's germline CDR1 is SGHVS and CDR2 FQNEAQ. CDR3 DNA: TGTGCCAGCAGCTCGGGACTAGCGGGAACCTACGAGCAGTACTTC. Translating gives CASSSGLAGTYEQYF. Full variable domain (missing parts from reference TRBV7-8 and TRBJ2-7): GAGVSQSPRYKVAKRGQDVALRCDPISGHVSLFWYQQALGQGPEFLTYFQNEAQLDKSGLPSDRFFAERPEGSVSTLKIQRTQQEDSAVYLCASSSGLAGTYEQYFGPGTRLTVT.

In regard to this clonotype: Since a much larger clone is just one base distant, this may be a read error. The chain is built from TRBV19 and TRBJ1-2; 7 bases fit TRBD1. The V gene end was trimmed by 6 bases and the J gene end by 4 bases; junction bases not matched to a gene: 8. This CDR3 region has 14 residues. Germline V gives CDR1 LNHDA, CDR2 SQIVND (reference sequence). The CDR3 region is CASSSQGLGYGYTF. The CDR3 coding sequence is TGTGCCAGTAGCTCACAGGGGCTGGGCTATGGCTACACCTTC.

On this clonotype: A much larger clone lies one base from this, so it may be a read error. The V gene is TRBV5-3, the J gene TRBJ2-1, with D possibly matching TRBD2 (5 bases). TRBV5-3 is reported as an ORF; its role is uncertain. CDR3 length equals 15 residues. Between the trimmed V and J ends, which lost 8 bases and 0 bases, there was a span of 15 bases. The CDR3 reads CASGPRESSYNEQFF. The CDR3 nucleotides are TGTGCCAGCGGCCCCCGGGAAAGCTCCTACAATGAGCAGTTCTTC.

In its sample, this clonotype was seen many times. The chain recombines TRBV19 with TRBJ2-4, with D perhaps TRBD1 or TRBD2 (6 bases each). With 3 bases removed from V and 8 bases from J, the gap between germline ends came to 11 bases. CDR3 length: 13 amino acids. Germline V gene data show CDR1 as LNHDA and CDR2 as SQIVND (reference sequence). The CDR3 loop is CASSIPGAHIQYF. CDR3 bases: TGTGCCAGTAGTATCCCGGGGGCACACATTCAGTACTTC.

This clonotype was observed a few times. This chain joins TRBV4-1 and TRBJ2-1; TRBD2 matches 9 bases. Unmatched junction bases numbered 11, after V lost 1 base and J lost 4 bases. CDR3 length: 18 residues. From germline, CDR1 is MGHRA and CDR2 YSYEKL. The chain's CDR3 is CASSQVKAGGTPYNEQFF. Here the CDR3 DNA reads TGCGCCAGCAGCCAAGTGAAGGCGGGAGGGACCCCTTACAATGAGCAGTTCTTC.